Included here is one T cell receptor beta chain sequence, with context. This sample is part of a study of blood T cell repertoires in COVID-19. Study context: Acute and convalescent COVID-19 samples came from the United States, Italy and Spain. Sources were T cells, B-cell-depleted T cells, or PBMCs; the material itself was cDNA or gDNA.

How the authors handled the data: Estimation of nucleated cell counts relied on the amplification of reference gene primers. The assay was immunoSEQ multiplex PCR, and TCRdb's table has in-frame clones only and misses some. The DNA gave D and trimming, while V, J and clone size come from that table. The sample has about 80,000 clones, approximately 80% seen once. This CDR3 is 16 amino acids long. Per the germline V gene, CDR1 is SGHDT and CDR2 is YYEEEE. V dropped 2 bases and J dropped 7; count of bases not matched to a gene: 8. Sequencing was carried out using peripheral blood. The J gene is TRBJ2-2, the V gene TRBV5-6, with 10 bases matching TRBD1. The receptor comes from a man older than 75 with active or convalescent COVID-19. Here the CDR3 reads CASSFGDRGFVGELFF. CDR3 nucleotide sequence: TGTGCCAGCAGCTTCGGGGACAGGGGATTTGTCGGGGAGCTGTTTTTT.